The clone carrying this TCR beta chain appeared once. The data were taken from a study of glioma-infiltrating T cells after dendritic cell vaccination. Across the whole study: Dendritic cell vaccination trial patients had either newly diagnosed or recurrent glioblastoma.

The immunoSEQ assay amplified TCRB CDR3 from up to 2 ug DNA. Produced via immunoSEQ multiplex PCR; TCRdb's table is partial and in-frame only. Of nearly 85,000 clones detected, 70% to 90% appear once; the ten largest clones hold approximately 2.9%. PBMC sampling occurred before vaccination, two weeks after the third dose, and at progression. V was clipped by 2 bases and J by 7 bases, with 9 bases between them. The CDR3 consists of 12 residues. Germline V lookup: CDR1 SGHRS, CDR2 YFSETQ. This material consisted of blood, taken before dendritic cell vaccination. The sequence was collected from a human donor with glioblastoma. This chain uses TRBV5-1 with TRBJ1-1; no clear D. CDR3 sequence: CASSFNGDEAFF. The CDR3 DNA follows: TGCGCCAGCAGCTTTAACGGGGATGAAGCTTTCTTT.